This T cell receptor beta chain originates from a study of cytomegalovirus exposure and HLA in healthy donors. Study information: From HLA-typed donors, an early data release held some 80 million unique TCRs. Findings and limits, study-wide: Later on, a genetic analysis was performed. It linked a missense variant in DCLRE1C with V- and J-gene trimming of TCR beta. HLA alleles showed associations with 16,951 TCR beta sequences in a later analysis, at a 0.05 false discovery rate.

A word on this clone: No antigen is known for it. Other DNA sequences in the same sample also yield this CDR3.

It was with 60 Vbeta and 13 Jbeta primers that the PCR ran. Profiled with immunoSEQ multiplex PCR; TCRdb holds only in-frame clones, not every one. The sample lists just over 150,000 clones, over 70% occurring once. V dropped 2 bases and J dropped 1 base, with 9 bases sitting between them. The germline V gene encodes CDR1 KGHSH and CDR2 LQKENI. The CDR3 consists of 14 residues. This TCR came from a woman aged 30 to 39 in good health and CMV-seronegative. Sequencing input: PBMCs. The chain joins TRBV18 to TRBJ2-7, with D possibly being TRBD1 (5 bases). CDR3 sequence: CASSPSDSSYEQYF. The CDR3 DNA follows: TGTGCCAGCTCACCATCCGACAGTTCCTACGAGCAGTACTTC.